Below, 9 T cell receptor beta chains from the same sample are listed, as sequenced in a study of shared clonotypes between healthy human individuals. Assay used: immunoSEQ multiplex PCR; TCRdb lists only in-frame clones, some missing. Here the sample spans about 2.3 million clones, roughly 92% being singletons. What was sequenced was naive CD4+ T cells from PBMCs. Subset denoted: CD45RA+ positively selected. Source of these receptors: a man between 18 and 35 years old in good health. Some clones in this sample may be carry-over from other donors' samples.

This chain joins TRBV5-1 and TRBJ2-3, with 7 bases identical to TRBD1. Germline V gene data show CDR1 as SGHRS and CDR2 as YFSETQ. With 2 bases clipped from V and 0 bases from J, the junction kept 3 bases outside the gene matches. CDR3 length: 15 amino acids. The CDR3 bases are TGCGCCAGCAGCTTTAGGGACAGAAGCACAGATACGCAGTATTTT. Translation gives CASSFRDRSTDTQYF. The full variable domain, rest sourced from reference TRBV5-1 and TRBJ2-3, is KAGVTQTPRYLIKTRGQQVTLSCSPISGHRSVSWYQQTPGQGLQFLFEYFSETQRNKGNFPGRFSGRQFSNSRSEMNVSTLELGDSALYLCASSFRDRSTDTQYFGPGTRLTVL.

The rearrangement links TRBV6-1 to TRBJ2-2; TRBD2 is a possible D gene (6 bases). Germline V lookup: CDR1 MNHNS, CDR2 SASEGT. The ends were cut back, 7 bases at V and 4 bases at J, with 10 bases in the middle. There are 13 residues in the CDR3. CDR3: CASNLGGTGELFF. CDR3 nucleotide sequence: TGTGCCAGCAACTTGGGAGGCACCGGGGAGCTGTTTTTT.

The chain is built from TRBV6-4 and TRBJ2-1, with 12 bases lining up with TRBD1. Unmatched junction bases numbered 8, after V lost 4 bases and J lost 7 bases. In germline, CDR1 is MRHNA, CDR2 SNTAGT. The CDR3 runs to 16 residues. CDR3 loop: CASSVWDRGRSNEQFF. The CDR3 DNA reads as TGTGCCAGCAGTGTATGGGACAGGGGGCGATCAAATGAGCAGTTCTTC.

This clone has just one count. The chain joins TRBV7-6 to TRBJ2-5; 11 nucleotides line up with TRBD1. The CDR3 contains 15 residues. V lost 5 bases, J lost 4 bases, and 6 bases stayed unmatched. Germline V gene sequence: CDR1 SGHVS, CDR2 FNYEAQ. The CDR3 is CASSEDRGPGETQYF. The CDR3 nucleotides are TGTGCCAGCAGCGAGGACAGGGGGCCGGGAGAGACCCAGTACTTC.

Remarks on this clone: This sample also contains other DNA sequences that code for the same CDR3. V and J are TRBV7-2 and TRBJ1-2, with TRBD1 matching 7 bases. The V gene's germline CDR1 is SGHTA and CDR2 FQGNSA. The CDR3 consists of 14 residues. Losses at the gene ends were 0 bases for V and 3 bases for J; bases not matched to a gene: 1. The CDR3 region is CASSLAGGDYGYTF. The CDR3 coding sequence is TGTGCCAGCAGCTTAGCAGGGGGCGACTATGGCTACACCTTC.

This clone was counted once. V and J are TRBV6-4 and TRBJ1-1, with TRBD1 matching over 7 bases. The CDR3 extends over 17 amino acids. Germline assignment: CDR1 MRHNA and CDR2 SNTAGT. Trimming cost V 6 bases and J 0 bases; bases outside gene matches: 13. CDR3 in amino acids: CASSETARGNMNTEAFF. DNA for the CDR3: TGTGCCAGCAGCGAAACGGCCAGGGGGAACATGAACACTGAAGCTTTCTTT.

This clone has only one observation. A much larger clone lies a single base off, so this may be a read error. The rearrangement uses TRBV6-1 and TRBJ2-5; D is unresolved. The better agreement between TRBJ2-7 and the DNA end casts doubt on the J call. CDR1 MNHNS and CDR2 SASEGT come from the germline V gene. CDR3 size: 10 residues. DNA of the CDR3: TGTGCCAGCAGTGAATACGAGCAGTACTTC. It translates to CASSEYEQYF.

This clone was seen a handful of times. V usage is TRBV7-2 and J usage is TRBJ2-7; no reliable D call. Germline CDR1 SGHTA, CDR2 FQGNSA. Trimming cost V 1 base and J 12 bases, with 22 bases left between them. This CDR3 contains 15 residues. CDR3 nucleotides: TGTGCCAGCAGCTTAGACCCCCCGAAGGTTCGGGTCTGGTACTTC. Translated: CASSLDPPKVRVWYF.

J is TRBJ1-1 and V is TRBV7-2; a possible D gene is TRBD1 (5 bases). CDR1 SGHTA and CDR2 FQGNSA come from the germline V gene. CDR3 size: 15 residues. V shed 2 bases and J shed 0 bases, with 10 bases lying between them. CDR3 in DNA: TGTGCCAGCAGCTTATTTCAGGGTGTGAACACTGAAGCTTTCTTT. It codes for CASSLFQGVNTEAFF.